These T cell receptor beta chains were read from a single sample in a study of shared clonotypes between healthy human individuals. Libraries were prepared by immunoSEQ multiplex PCR; TCRdb keeps only in-frame clonotypes and omits some of them. The data show roughly 2,300,000 clones, roughly 92% seen once. Sequencing was performed on naive CD4+ T cells from PBMCs. These receptors were obtained from a man younger than 35 in good health. Some clones in this sample may be carry-over from other donors' samples. Both conserved end residues are part of each CDR3. Each record gives: V gene, J gene, D gene, clone size, CDR3 DNA, CDR3 protein. A D gene is named only where the DNA matches it firmly. Expanded clones are given a class, and other clones once, few, many or no size at all.

>TRBV29-1|TRBJ1-3|NA|NA
TGCAGCGTTGTTTACTCTGGAAACACCATATATTTT
CSVVYSGNTIYF
>TRBV7-8|TRBJ2-1|NA|NA
TGTGCCAGCAGCTTAATTCGGAGGGAGCTAGGGAATGAGCAGTTCTTC
CASSLIRRELGNEQFF
>TRBV20-1|TRBJ1-1|NA|NA
TGCAGTGCTAGAGATAAGGCTGAAGCTTTCTTT
CSARDKAEAFF
>TRBV30|TRBJ2-7|NA|NA
TGTGCCTGGAGAGTATCCTCCTACGAGCAGTACTTC
CAWRVSSYEQYF
>TRBV2|TRBJ2-3|TRBD1|NA
TGTGCCAGCAGTGCACAGGGGGCGAACGGCGATACGCAGTATTTT
CASSAQGANGDTQYF
>TRBV7-3|TRBJ2-1|NA|NA
TGTGCCAGCAGCTTAACGGGGGACACCTACAATGAGCAGTTCTTC
CASSLTGDTYNEQFF
>TRBV4-2|TRBJ2-7|TRBD2|NA
TGTGCCAGCAGCCAAGAGAGGCCTAGCGGACGATACGAGCAGTACTTC
CASSQERPSGRYEQYF
>TRBV4-1|TRBJ1-3|NA|NA
TGCGCCAGCAGCCAAGGATATACTGGAAACACCATATATTTT
CASSQGYTGNTIYF
>TRBV29-1|TRBJ1-2|NA|NA
TGCAGCGTTCAGGGTCCGAGATACCCGTATGGCTACACCTTC
CSVQGPRYPYGYTF
>TRBV6-5|TRBJ2-3|NA|NA
TGTGCCAGCAGTTACCTACTGGACAGCACAGATACGCAGTATTTT
CASSYLLDSTDTQYF
>TRBV28|TRBJ1-2|NA|NA
TGTGCCAGCAGGCGGGGGCTTAACTATGGCTACACCTTC
CASRRGLNYGYTF
>TRBV7-3|TRBJ1-2|NA|NA
TGTGCCAGCAGCTTAAATCCAGCTACTAACTATGGCTACACCTTC
CASSLNPATNYGYTF
>TRBV29-1|TRBJ2-3|NA|NA
TGCAGCGGCTGGAGATGGGGCATGGATACGCAGTATTTT
CSGWRWGMDTQYF
>TRBV18|TRBJ1-1|TRBD1|NA
TGTGCCAGCTCCAACACAGGGGAGTTTGGCACTGAAGCTTTCTTT
CASSNTGEFGTEAFF
>TRBV4-1|TRBJ2-1|NA|NA
TGCGCCAGCAGCCAAGTGTGGGGGAGTGAGCAGTTCTTC
CASSQVWGSEQFF
>TRBV7-8|TRBJ1-4|NA|NA
TGTGCCAGCAGCCCTCGATTGTCCGATAATGAAAAACTGTTTTTT
CASSPRLSDNEKLFF
>TRBV10-3|TRBJ1-1|NA|NA
TGTGCCACAAGGGGAGGGGAACCGAACACTGAAGCTTTCTTT
CATRGGEPNTEAFF
>TRBV11-2|TRBJ2-1|TRBD2|NA
TGTGCCAGCAGCTTACGACCGGGACTAGCGGCCCCCTACAATGAGCAGTTCTTC
CASSLRPGLAAPYNEQFF
>TRBV11-2|TRBJ2-1|TRBD2|once
TGTGCCAGCAGCTTCTTAATAGCGGGAGGGTCCCCCAATGAGCAGTTCTTC
CASSFLIAGGSPNEQFF
>TRBV29-1|TRBJ2-7|TRBD2|NA
TGCAGCGTTGAGGGACTAGCGGGGGCGTACGAGCAGTACTTC
CSVEGLAGAYEQYF
>TRBV29-1|TRBJ2-3|TRBD1|NA
TGCAGCGTCCTACAACAGGGGGCTAACCCAGATACGCAGTATTTT
CSVLQQGANPDTQYF
>TRBV28|TRBJ2-1|TRBD1|NA
TGTGCCAGCAGAGCCAACGCCTGGGGCAGGGGGACCGCTGAGCAGTTCTTC
CASRANAWGRGTAEQFF
>TRBV7-2|TRBJ2-1|NA|NA
TGTGCCAGCAGCTTTAAGCCCGGGGCCAATGAGCAGTTCTTC
CASSFKPGANEQFF
>TRBV19|TRBJ1-1|NA|once
TGTGCCAGTAGTATAGATCTGGTCACTGAAGCTTTCTTT
CASSIDLVTEAFF
>TRBV9|TRBJ1-3|TRBD1|NA
TGTGCCAGCAGCACCGGGACAGTCTCCTCTGGAAACACCATATATTTT
CASSTGTVSSGNTIYF
>TRBV28|TRBJ2-1|TRBD2|NA
TGTGCCAGCAGTCCGTTAGCGGGAAATTTGAATGAGCAGTTCTTC
CASSPLAGNLNEQFF
>TRBV10-1|TRBJ2-5|TRBD1|NA
TGCGCCAGCAGTGAAGGACAGGGATACTCACAAGAGACCCAGTACTTC
CASSEGQGYSQETQYF
>TRBV28|TRBJ2-6|NA|once
TGTGCCAGCAGTCCCTCCTCTGGGGCCAACGTCCTGACTTTC
CASSPSSGANVLTF
>TRBV25-1|TRBJ1-2|TRBD1|NA
TGTGCCAGCAGAGGGACAGGGCGAAATGGCTACACCTTC
CASRGTGRNGYTF
>TRBV7-2|TRBJ2-7|NA|NA
TGTGCCAGCAGCTTAATCCCCGGGGAGCAGTACTTC
CASSLIPGEQYF